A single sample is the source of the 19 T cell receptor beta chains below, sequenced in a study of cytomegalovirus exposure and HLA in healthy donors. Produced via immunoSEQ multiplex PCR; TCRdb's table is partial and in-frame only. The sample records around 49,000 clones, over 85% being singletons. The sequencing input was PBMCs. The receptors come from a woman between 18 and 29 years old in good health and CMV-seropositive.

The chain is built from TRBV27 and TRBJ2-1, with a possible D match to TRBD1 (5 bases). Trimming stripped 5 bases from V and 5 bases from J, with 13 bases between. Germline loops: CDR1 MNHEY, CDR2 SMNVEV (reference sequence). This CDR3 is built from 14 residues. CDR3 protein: CASSPYDSDNEQFF. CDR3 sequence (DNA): TGTGCCAGCAGTCCATACGACAGCGACAATGAGCAGTTCTTC.

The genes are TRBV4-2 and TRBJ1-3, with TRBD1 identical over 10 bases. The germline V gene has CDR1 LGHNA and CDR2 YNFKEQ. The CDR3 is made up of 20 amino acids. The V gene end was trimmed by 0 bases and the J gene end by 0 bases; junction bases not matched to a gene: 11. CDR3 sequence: CASSQDLGQGIGGSGNTIYF. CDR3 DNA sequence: TGTGCCAGCAGCCAAGATTTGGGACAGGGGATCGGGGGCTCTGGAAACACCATATATTTT.

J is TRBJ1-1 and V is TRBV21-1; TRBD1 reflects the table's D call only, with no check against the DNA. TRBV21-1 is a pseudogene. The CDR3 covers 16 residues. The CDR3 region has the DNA TGTGCCAGCAGCGTCCGGGACAGGGGGACGAACACTGAAGCTTTCTTT. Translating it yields CASSVRDRGTNTEAFF.

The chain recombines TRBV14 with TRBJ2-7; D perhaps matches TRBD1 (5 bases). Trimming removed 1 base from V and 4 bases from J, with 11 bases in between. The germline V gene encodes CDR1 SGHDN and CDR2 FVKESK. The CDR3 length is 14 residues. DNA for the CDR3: TGTGCCAGCAGCCAAGTAAGGGGTATTTACGAGCAGTACTTC. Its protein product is CASSQVRGIYEQYF.

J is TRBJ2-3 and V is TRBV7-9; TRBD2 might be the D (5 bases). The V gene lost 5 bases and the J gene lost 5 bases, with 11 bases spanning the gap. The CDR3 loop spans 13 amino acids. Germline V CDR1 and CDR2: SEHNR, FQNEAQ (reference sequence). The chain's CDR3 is CASSQFEGDTQYF. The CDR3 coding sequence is TGTGCCAGCAGCCAATTCGAGGGAGATACGCAGTATTTT.

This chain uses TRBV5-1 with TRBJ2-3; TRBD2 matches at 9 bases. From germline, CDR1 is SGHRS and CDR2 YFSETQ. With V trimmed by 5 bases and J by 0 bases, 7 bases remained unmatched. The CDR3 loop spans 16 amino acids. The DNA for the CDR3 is TGCGCCAGCAGGGCAGCGGGAGGCCCAAGCACAGATACGCAGTATTTT. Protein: CASRAAGGPSTDTQYF.

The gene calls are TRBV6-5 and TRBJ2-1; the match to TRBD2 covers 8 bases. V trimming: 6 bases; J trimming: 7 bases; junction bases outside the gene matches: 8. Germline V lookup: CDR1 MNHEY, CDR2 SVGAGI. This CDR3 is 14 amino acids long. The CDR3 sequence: CASSPAGGTNEQFF. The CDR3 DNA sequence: TGTGCCAGCAGCCCGGCGGGAGGAACGAATGAGCAGTTCTTC.

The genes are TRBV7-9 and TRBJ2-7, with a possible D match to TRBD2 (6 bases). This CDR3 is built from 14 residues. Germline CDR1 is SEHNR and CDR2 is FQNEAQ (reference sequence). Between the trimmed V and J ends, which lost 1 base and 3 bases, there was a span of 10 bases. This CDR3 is CASSLVQGLYEQYF. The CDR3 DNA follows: TGTGCCAGCAGCTTAGTTCAGGGACTCTACGAGCAGTACTTC.

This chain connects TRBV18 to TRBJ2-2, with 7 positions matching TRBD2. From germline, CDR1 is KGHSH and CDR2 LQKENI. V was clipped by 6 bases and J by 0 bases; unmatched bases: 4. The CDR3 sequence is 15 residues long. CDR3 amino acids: CASSVTSPNTGELFF. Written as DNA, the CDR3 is TGTGCCAGCTCTGTGACTAGCCCGAACACCGGGGAGCTGTTTTTT.

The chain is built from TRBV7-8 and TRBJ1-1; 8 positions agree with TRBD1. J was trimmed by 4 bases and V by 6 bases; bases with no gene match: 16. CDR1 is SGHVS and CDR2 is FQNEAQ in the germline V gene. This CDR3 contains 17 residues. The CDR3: CASSPDRVFYSGTEAFF. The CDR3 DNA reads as TGTGCCAGCAGTCCGGACAGGGTCTTTTATTCGGGCACTGAAGCTTTCTTT.

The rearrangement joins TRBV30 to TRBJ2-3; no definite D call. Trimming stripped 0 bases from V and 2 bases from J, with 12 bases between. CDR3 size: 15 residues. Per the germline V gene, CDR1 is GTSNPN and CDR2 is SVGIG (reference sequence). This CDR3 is CAWSVLGGTTDTQYF. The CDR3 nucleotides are TGTGCCTGGAGTGTACTTGGCGGAACCACAGATACGCAGTATTTT.

The CDR3 bases are TGTGCCAGTAGTATAGACAGAGATACGCAGTATTTT. It yields the protein CASSIDRDTQYF. This sequence joins TRBV19 and TRBJ2-3, with unresolved D. V was trimmed by 0 bases and J by 5 bases, leaving 3 bases between them. This CDR3 contains 12 residues. Looked up from germline, CDR1 is LNHDA and CDR2 is SQIVND (reference sequence).

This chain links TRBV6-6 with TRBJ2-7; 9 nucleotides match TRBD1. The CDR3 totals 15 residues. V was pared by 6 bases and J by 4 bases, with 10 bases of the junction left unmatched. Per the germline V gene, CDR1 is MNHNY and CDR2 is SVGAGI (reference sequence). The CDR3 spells CASRRRTGATYEQYF. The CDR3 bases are TGTGCCAGCAGGCGTCGGACAGGGGCGACTTACGAGCAGTACTTC.

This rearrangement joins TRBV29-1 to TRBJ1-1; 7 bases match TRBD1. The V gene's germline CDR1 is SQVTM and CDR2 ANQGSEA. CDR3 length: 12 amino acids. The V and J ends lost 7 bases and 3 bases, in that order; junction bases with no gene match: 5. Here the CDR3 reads CSGNRGDTEAFF. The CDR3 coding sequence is TGCAGCGGGAACAGGGGAGACACTGAAGCTTTCTTT.

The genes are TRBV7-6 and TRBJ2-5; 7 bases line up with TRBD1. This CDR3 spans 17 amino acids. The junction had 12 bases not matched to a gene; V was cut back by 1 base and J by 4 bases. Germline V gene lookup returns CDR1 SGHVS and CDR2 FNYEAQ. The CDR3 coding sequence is TGTGCCAGCAGCTTAGGGCCCGTAGGGACAGCGGTAGAGACCCAGTACTTC. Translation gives CASSLGPVGTAVETQYF.

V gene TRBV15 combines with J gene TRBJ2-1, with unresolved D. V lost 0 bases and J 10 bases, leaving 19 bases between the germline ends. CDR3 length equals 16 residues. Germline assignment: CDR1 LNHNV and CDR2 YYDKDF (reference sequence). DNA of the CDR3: TGTGCCACCAGCAGAGATCGTGTCAACTATGGGTCGGAGCAGTTCTTC. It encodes CATSRDRVNYGSEQFF.

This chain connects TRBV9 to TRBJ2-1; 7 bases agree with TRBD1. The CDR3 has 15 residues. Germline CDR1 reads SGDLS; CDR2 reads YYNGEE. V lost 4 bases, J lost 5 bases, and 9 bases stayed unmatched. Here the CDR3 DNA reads TGTGCCAGCAGCACGAGAGCAGGGGGACACAATGAGCAGTTCTTC. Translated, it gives CASSTRAGGHNEQFF. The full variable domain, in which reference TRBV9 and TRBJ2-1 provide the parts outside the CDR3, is DSGVTQTPKHLITATGQRVTLRCSPRSGDLSVYWYQQSLDQGLQFLIQYYNGEERAKGNILERFSAQQFPDLHSELNLSSLELGDSALYFCASSTRAGGHNEQFFGPGTRLTVL.

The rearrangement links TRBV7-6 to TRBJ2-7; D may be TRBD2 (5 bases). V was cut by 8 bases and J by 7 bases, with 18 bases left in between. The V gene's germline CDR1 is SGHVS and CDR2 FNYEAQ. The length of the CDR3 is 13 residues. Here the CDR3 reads CASALKDSGEQYF. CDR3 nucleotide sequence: TGTGCCAGCGCACTAAAGGACTCGGGGGAGCAGTACTTC.

Here the CDR3 reads CSGGQSPYEQYF. CDR3 DNA sequence: TGCAGCGGGGGACAGAGCCCCTACGAGCAGTACTTC. This rearrangement joins TRBV29-1 to TRBJ2-7; 7 nucleotides line up with TRBD1. The CDR3 consists of 12 residues. J lost 2 bases, V lost 7 bases, and 5 bases had no gene match. Germline V gene sequence: CDR1 SQVTM, CDR2 ANQGSEA.